This TCR beta chain was captured by sequencing in a study of blood T cell repertoires in COVID-19. Study-level background: PBMCs, B-cell-depleted T cells, or T cells were the source of the cDNA or gDNA that made up the material.

Authors' methods: Amplified reference gene primers provided the basis for estimating nucleated cell counts. Measured with immunoSEQ multiplex PCR; TCRdb has only the in-frame clones, and not every one. The D gene and trimming were derived from the DNA, and the V and J assignments and clone size from that table. The sample carries about 190,000 clones, roughly 80% recorded once. The CDR3 extends over 12 amino acids. Germline V CDR1 and CDR2: MNHNY, SVGAGI (reference sequence). Trimming pared 4 bases from V and 4 bases from J, leaving 6 bases between. This clonotype originated in a man aged 55 to 70 with active or convalescent COVID-19. Input material: peripheral blood. The V call is TRBV6-6, the J call TRBJ2-3; D gene uncertain. CDR3 sequence: CASSFQADTQYF. The CDR3 DNA sequence: TGTGCCAGCAGTTTTCAGGCAGATACGCAGTATTTT.